Listed below are T cell receptor beta chains from one sample, sequenced in a study of blood T cell repertoires in COVID-19. Generated by immunoSEQ multiplex PCR, the TCRdb table keeps only in-frame clones and is missing some. The sample carries fewer than 250,000 clones, about nine tenths recorded once. Material: peripheral blood. The receptors here all came from a man aged 25-45 years with COVID-19, enrolled during active disease. CDR3s include the opening cysteine and the closing phenylalanine or tryptophan. The order of the fields is J gene, D gene, clone size, V gene, CDR3 DNA, CDR3 protein. D genes are given only for firm matches. The size entry is marked missing in some rows and otherwise reads once, few, many or a size class.

j_call: TRBJ2-5; d_call: NA; clone_size: NA; v_call: TRBV3-1/TRBV3-2; cdr3_nt: TGTGCCAGCAGCCAGTGGCAGGAAGAGACCCAGTACTTC; cdr3_aa: CASSQWQEETQYF
j_call: TRBJ1-5; d_call: TRBD1; clone_size: NA; v_call: TRBV6-5; cdr3_nt: TGTGCCAGCAGCCGGACAGGGGATCAGCCCCAGCATTTT; cdr3_aa: CASSRTGDQPQHF
j_call: TRBJ2-7; d_call: NA; clone_size: NA; v_call: TRBV2; cdr3_nt: TGTGCCAGCAGCTCGGACATCTCCTACGAGCAGTACTTC; cdr3_aa: CASSSDISYEQYF
j_call: TRBJ2-5; d_call: TRBD2; clone_size: NA; v_call: TRBV7-9; cdr3_nt: TGTGCCAGCAGCTTACGTTCGACTAGCGGGGGGTCCCAAGAGACCCAGTACTTC; cdr3_aa: CASSLRSTSGGSQETQYF
j_call: TRBJ1-5; d_call: NA; clone_size: NA; v_call: TRBV6-1; cdr3_nt: TGTGCCAGCAGTGAAGATTACAGCTACAATCAGCCCCAGCATTTT; cdr3_aa: CASSEDYSYNQPQHF
j_call: TRBJ2-7; d_call: NA; clone_size: NA; v_call: TRBV4-1; cdr3_nt: TGCGCCAGCAGCCCCTTAGTGAGGACACTGACCTACGAGCAGTACTTC; cdr3_aa: CASSPLVRTLTYEQYF
j_call: TRBJ2-1; d_call: NA; clone_size: few; v_call: TRBV5-6; cdr3_nt: TGTGCCAGCAGCGCAGGACAGAACTTAGCCTACAATGAGCAGTTCTTC; cdr3_aa: CASSAGQNLAYNEQFF
j_call: TRBJ2-7; d_call: NA; clone_size: NA; v_call: TRBV10-3; cdr3_nt: TGTGCCATCAGTGAGTCGGCAGGGGCCTACGAGCAGTACTTC; cdr3_aa: CAISESAGAYEQYF
j_call: TRBJ1-1; d_call: NA; clone_size: NA; v_call: TRBV10-2; cdr3_nt: TGCGCCAGCAGTGAACGACAGAACACTGAAGCTTTCTTT; cdr3_aa: CASSERQNTEAFF
j_call: TRBJ2-5; d_call: NA; clone_size: NA; v_call: TRBV7-6; cdr3_nt: TGTGCCAGCAGCTTCGCGGAGACCCAGTACTTC; cdr3_aa: CASSFAETQYF
j_call: TRBJ1-2; d_call: NA; clone_size: NA; v_call: TRBV30; cdr3_nt: TGTGCCTGGAGTGTAAACAGGGAGGGTAGCTACACCTTC; cdr3_aa: CAWSVNREGSYTF
j_call: TRBJ1-1; d_call: TRBD1; clone_size: NA; v_call: TRBV15; cdr3_nt: TGTGCCACCAGCAGAGCTGGGGCAGGGGGCGTCTTT; cdr3_aa: CATSRAGAGGVF
j_call: TRBJ2-3; d_call: TRBD1; clone_size: NA; v_call: TRBV4-1; cdr3_nt: TGCGCCAGCAGCCCCCCCGAGGGGACAGGTCGCACAGATACGCAGTATTTT; cdr3_aa: CASSPPEGTGRTDTQYF
j_call: TRBJ2-3; d_call: NA; clone_size: NA; v_call: TRBV11-2; cdr3_nt: TGTGCCAGCAGCTCTGGGGCAGGGGGGCGCGATACGCAGTATTTT; cdr3_aa: CASSSGAGGRDTQYF
j_call: TRBJ1-3; d_call: NA; clone_size: NA; v_call: TRBV27; cdr3_nt: TGTGCCAGCAGTCCGACTGGACAACAGAGCTCTGGAAACACCATATATTTT; cdr3_aa: CASSPTGQQSSGNTIYF
j_call: TRBJ2-5; d_call: TRBD2; clone_size: NA; v_call: TRBV9; cdr3_nt: TGTGCCAGCAGCGTCAGTGCGGGGGGCTCTCAAGAGACCCAGTACTTC; cdr3_aa: CASSVSAGGSQETQYF
j_call: TRBJ2-1; d_call: TRBD2; clone_size: NA; v_call: TRBV27; cdr3_nt: TGTGCCAGCAGTCTGGGACTAGCCTCGTACAATGAGCAGTTCTTC; cdr3_aa: CASSLGLASYNEQFF
j_call: TRBJ2-7; d_call: TRBD2; clone_size: NA; v_call: TRBV13; cdr3_nt: TGTGCCAGCAGCTTAGGACCGGGGGGATCCGCCGAGCAGTACTTC; cdr3_aa: CASSLGPGGSAEQYF